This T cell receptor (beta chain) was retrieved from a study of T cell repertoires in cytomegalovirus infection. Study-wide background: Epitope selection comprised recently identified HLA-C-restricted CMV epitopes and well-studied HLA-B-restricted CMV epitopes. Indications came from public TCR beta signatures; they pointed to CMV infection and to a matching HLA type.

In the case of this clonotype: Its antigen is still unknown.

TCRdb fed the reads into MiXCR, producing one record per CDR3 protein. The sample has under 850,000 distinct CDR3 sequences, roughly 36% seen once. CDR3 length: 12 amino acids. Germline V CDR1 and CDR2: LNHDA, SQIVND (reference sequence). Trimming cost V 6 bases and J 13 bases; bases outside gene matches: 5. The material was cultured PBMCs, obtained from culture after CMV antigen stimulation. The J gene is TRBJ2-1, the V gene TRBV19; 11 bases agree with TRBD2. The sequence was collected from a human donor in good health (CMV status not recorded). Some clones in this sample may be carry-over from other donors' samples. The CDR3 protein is CASRVAGGPQFF. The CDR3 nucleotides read TGTGCCAGTAGAGTAGCGGGAGGGCCTCAGTTCTTC.